This TCR beta chain was retrieved from a study of T-cell reconstitution after alpha-beta-depleted transplantation in children. This clonotype was seen ten or more times. Sequence at one end of the junction differs from germline and may be a read error. A TCRbeta library incorporating unique molecular identifiers was prepared. Via MiXCR, TCRdb re-called the PCR reads, giving one row per CDR3 protein. The sample lists 300,000 to 400,000 distinct CDR3 sequences; roughly 15% were seen once. The CDR3 extends over 11 amino acids. Germline V CDR1 and CDR2: SQVTM, ANQGSEA. The V call is TRBV29-1, the J call TRBJ2-1; D tentatively fits TRBD1 or TRBD2 (5 bases each). Sequenced material: PBMCs, taken from the stem cell graft. This receptor was obtained from a human donor who donated a stem cell graft to a child with Fanconi anemia. The CDR3 spells CSVEATGATAF. In DNA form, the CDR3 reads TGCAGCGTTGAAGCAACCGGGGCAACGGCCTTC.